This TCR beta chain was recovered during a study of blood T cell repertoires in COVID-19. Study in general: There were acute and convalescent COVID-19 samples, and they came from the United States, Italy and Spain. PBMCs, B-cell-depleted T cells, or T cells provided the cDNA or gDNA that made up the material.

This CDR3 is 12 amino acids long. Between the trimmed V and J ends, which lost 1 base and 7 bases, there was a span of 2 bases. Germline V gene data show CDR1 as LGHDT and CDR2 as YNNKEL (reference sequence). Seattle's enrolled individuals joined amid active infection and were then monitored longitudinally. Assay used: immunoSEQ multiplex PCR; TCRdb lists only in-frame clones, some missing. The sample records fewer than 200,000 clones, around 83% being singletons. The chain couples TRBV3-1 (or the pseudogene TRBV3-2) to TRBJ1-6, with D unclear. The sequencing sample was made of peripheral blood. The sequence was collected from a woman in her 70s with COVID-19, enrolled during active disease. CDR3 bases: TGTGCCAGCAGCCAAGCGAATTCACCCCTCCACTTT. Protein: CASSQANSPLHF.